This TCR beta chain was observed in a study of T cells expressing NK-cell markers. Overall study: Sorted T-cell subsets CD3+CD56+NKG2C+, CD3+CD56+NKG2C- and CD3+CD56-NKG2C+ were TCR beta-sequenced. General observations from the study: Leadership of the CD3+CD56-NKG2C+ fraction also belonged to these clonotypes in several donors. Of the CD8+ T cells in roughly 6 donors, about 1.0-7.5% belonged to dominant NKG2C+ clonotypes.

One entry per CDR3 protein, without DNA, is what TCRdb gives after re-calling the 5' RACE reads. Its clone listing holds fewer than 550,000 distinct CDR3 sequences. With regard to this clonotype: Antigen unknown.

This CDR3 contains 12 residues. The germline CDR1 and CDR2 sequences are SGDLS and YYNGEE. V and J are TRBV9 and TRBJ2-5; without DNA, the TCRdb call of TRBD1 cannot be checked. Sequencing was done on a sample of blood T cells: a sorted CD56 or NKG2C T cell subset, CD4+ or CD8+ T cells, or bulk PBMC T cells (not recorded which). This clonotype originated in a woman between 50 and 59 years old in good health. This chain's CDR3 is CASSVGQGAQYF.